A single sample is the source of the 5 T cell receptor beta chains below, sequenced in a study of beta chain features in type 1 diabetes. General study findings and limits: TCRB CDR3 length was moderately but significantly reduced in all four CD4+ subsets of Type 1 diabetes patients.

No antigen is known for these receptors. Investigators reverse transcribed all isolated RNA, so they sequenced expressed TCRB transcripts. TCRdb keeps only in-frame clones here, not all; method: immunoSEQ multiplex PCR. The sample includes under 350,000 clones, roughly an eighth seen only once; the top ten take 0.015% to 0.02%. The specimen sequenced was naive CD4+ T cells from blood. Receptor source: a man aged 30 to 45 with type 1 diabetes.

The V and J genes are TRBV18 and TRBJ2-5; 13 positions match TRBD2. CDR1 is KGHSH, CDR2 LQKENI, per germline. The CDR3 is 18 amino acids. V trimming: 3 bases; J trimming: 5 bases; junction bases outside the gene matches: 12. The CDR3 DNA is TGTGCCAGCTCACCGCAAGCCCCGGGACTAGCGGGACGGGAGACCCAGTACTTC. Residues: CASSPQAPGLAGRETQYF.

In its sample, this clone was seen a few times. The chain uses TRBV7-8 and TRBJ2-1; 7 bases align to TRBD2. This CDR3 region has 15 residues. Germline CDR1 and CDR2: SGHVS and FQNEAQ. J lost 4 bases, V lost 5 bases, and 8 bases had no gene match. CDR3: CASSPNSGGYNEQFF. Written as DNA, the CDR3 is TGTGCCAGCAGCCCCAACTCGGGGGGTTACAATGAGCAGTTCTTC. Complete variable domain (other parts from reference TRBV7-8 and TRBJ2-1): GAGVSQSPRYKVAKRGQDVALRCDPISGHVSLFWYQQALGQGPEFLTYFQNEAQLDKSGLPSDRFFAERPEGSVSTLKIQRTQQEDSAVYLCASSPNSGGYNEQFFGPGTRLTVL.

The rearrangement joins TRBV5-1 to TRBJ2-7, with D possibly being TRBD1 (7 bases). V lost 4 bases and J lost 0, with 14 bases in between. The germline V gene encodes CDR1 SGHRS and CDR2 YFSETQ. This CDR3 has 15 amino acids. The CDR3 region is CASSGLWDSSYEQYF. As DNA, the CDR3 is TGCGCCAGCAGCGGACTATGGGACAGCTCCTACGAGCAGTACTTC.

This clone was picked up a small number of times. J is TRBJ2-1 and V is TRBV6-5; 10 positions agree with TRBD2. Germline V CDR1 and CDR2: MNHEY, SVGAGI. CDR3 length: 14 amino acids. The ends lost 5 bases at V and 13 bases at J; junction bases unmatched: 11. CDR3 DNA sequence: TGTGCCAGCAGTGACCCATCACTAGCGGGACGACAGTTCTTC. Protein: CASSDPSLAGRQFF.

There are a few counts of this clone. The chain is built from TRBV28 and TRBJ1-5, with 7 bases that match TRBD1. The CDR3 has 15 amino acids. The V gene's germline CDR1 is MDHEN and CDR2 SYDVKM. J lost 6 bases, V lost 4 bases, and 9 bases had no gene match. This CDR3 reads CASSSGSGDSQPQHF. As DNA, the CDR3 is TGTGCCAGCAGTTCGGGTTCAGGGGACAGTCAGCCCCAGCATTTT.